Here is one T cell receptor (beta chain) with its context. This entry belongs to a study of radiation and T cells in renal cell carcinoma. Time point defined: blood 2 weeks post-SBRT. Treatment meaning: 15 Gy SBRT to primary tumor, nephrectomy 4 weeks later. Trimming at V came to 4 bases and at J to 2 bases, leaving 0 bases not matched to a gene. This CDR3 is 14 amino acids long. Germline CDR1 and CDR2: MNHNS and SASEGT. The repertoire was sequenced with immunoSEQ multiplex PCR; TCRdb's copy has only in-frame clones and lacks some. The repertoire holds tens of thousands of clones, with 80% as singletons.

The sequences come from blood, collected from a patient whose treatment included radiotherapy and nephrectomy. The gene calls are TRBV6-1 and TRBJ2-7; 12 nucleotides align to TRBD2. The sequence was obtained from a woman between 65 and 79 years old with renal cell carcinoma. CDR3 bases: TGTGCCAGCAGTGGGACTAGCGGGGCCTACGAGCAGTACTTC. The encoded protein is CASSGTSGAYEQYF.